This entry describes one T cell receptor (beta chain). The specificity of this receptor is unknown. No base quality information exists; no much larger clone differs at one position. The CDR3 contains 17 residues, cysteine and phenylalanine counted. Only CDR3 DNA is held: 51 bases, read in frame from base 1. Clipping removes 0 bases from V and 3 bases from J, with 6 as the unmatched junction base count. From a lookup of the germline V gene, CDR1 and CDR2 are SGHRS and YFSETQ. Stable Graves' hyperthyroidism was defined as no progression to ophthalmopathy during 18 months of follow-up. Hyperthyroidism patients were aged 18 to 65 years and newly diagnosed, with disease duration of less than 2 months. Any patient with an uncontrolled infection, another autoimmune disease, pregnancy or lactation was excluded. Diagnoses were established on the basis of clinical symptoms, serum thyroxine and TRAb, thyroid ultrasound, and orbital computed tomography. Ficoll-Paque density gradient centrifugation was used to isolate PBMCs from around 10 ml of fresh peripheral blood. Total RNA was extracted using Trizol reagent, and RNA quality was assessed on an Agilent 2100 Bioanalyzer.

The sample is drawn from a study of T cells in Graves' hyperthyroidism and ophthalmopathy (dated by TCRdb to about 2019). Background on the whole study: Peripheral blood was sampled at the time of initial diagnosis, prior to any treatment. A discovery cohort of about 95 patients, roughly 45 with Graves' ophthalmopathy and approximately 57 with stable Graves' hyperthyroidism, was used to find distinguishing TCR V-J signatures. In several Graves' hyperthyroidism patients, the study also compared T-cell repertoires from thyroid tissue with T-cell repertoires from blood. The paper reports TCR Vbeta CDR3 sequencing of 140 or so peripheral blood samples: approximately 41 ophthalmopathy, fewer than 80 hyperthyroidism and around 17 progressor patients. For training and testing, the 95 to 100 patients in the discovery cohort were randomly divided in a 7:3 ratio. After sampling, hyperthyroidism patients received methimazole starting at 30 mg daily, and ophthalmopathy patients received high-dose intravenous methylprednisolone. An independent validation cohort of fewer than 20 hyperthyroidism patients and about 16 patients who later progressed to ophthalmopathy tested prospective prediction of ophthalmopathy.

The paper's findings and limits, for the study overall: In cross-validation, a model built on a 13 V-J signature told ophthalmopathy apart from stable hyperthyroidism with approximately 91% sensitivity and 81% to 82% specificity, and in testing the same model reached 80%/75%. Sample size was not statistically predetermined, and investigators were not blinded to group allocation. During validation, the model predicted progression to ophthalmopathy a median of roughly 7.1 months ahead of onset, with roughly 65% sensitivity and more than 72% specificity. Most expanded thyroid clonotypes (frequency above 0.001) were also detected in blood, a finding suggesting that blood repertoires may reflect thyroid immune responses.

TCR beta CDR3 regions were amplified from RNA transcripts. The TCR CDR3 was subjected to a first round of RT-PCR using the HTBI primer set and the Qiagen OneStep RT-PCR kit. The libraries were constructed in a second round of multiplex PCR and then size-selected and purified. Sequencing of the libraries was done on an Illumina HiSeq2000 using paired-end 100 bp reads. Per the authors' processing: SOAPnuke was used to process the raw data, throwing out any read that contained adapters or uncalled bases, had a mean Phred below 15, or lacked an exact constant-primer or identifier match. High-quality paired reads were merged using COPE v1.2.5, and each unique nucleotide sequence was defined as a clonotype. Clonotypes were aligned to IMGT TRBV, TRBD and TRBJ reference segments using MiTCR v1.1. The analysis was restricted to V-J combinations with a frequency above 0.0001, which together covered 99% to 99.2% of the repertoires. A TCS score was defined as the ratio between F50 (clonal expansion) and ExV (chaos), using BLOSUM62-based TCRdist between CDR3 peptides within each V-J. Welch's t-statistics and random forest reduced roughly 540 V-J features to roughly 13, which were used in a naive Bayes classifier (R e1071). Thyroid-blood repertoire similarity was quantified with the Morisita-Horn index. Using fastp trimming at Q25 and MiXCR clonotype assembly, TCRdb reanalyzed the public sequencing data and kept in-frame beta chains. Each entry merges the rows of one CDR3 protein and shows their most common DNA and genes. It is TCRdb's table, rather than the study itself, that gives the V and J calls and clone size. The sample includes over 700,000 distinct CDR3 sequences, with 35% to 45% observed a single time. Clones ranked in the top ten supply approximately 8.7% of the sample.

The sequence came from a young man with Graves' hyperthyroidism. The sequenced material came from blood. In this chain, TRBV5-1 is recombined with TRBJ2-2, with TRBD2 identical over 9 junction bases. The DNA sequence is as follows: TGCGCCAGCAGCTTGGCCGAGGTAGCGGGGGACACCGGGGAGCTGTTTTTT. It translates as CASSLAEVAGDTGELFF.